A selection of T cell receptor beta chains follows, all from one sample in a study of blood T cell repertoires in COVID-19. Sequenced by immunoSEQ multiplex PCR; TCRdb stores in-frame clones only, minus some. The sample records around 200,000 clones, roughly 81% being singletons. Sequences were obtained from peripheral blood. Receptors were obtained from a woman of 80 years or more with acute or convalescent COVID-19. Each CDR3 is given with its conserved first and last residue. Each record gives: clone size, V gene, J gene, D gene, CDR3 protein, CDR3 DNA. The D gene is left open where the match is weak. Clone size is not always given. Where it is, it says once, few, many or a class for expanded clones.

>NA|TRBV19|TRBJ1-2|NA
CASRSIEGLQSGYTF
TGTGCCAGTAGGTCAATCGAGGGACTTCAATCTGGCTACACCTTC
>NA|TRBV5-1|TRBJ2-1|TRBD2
CASSADASGLPYNEQFF
TGCGCCAGCAGCGCAGACGCTAGCGGGCTCCCCTACAATGAGCAGTTCTTC
>NA|TRBV19|TRBJ1-2|TRBD1
CASSRGQGQGRTF
TGTGCCAGTAGTAGAGGACAGGGTCAGGGTCGCACCTTC
>once|TRBV11-3|TRBJ2-5|TRBD2
CASSLIAGGITETQYF
TGTGCCAGCAGCTTGATAGCGGGAGGGATTACAGAGACCCAGTACTTC
>NA|TRBV27|TRBJ2-7|NA
CASRSNTGTSYEQYF
TGTGCCAGCAGATCGAACACTGGGACATCCTACGAGCAGTACTTC
>NA|TRBV29-1|TRBJ2-1|TRBD1
CSVEAVQGAGWEQFF
TGCAGCGTTGAGGCGGTACAGGGGGCGGGATGGGAGCAGTTCTTC
>NA|TRBV5-1|TRBJ2-1|TRBD1
CASSSGQVGEQFF
TGCGCCAGCAGCTCCGGACAGGTGGGTGAGCAGTTCTTC
>NA|TRBV5-1|TRBJ1-2|TRBD1
CASSPGTGGGYTF
TGCGCCAGCAGCCCGGGGACAGGGGGTGGCTACACCTTC
>NA|TRBV6-2/TRBV6-3|TRBJ1-2|TRBD1
CASSSTGLGYTF
TGTGCCAGCAGCTCGACAGGGCTCGGCTACACCTTC
>NA|TRBV9|TRBJ1-1|TRBD1
CASSATGGKGGTEAFF
TGTGCCAGCAGCGCGACAGGGGGCAAAGGAGGCACTGAAGCTTTCTTT
>once|TRBV5-1|TRBJ2-1|TRBD2
CASSFVAGGSEQFF
TGCGCCAGCAGCTTTGTCGCGGGGGGGAGTGAGCAGTTCTTC
>once|TRBV11-2|TRBJ2-1|TRBD2
CASSLPSPGLAGVPQFF
TGTGCCAGCAGCTTACCCAGTCCGGGACTAGCGGGAGTTCCGCAGTTCTTC
>once|TRBV5-5|TRBJ1-5|TRBD1
CASSQQGLFNQPQHF
TGTGCCAGCAGCCAACAGGGGCTCTTCAATCAGCCCCAGCATTTT
>NA|TRBV18|TRBJ2-1|NA
CASSPPGQGWDNEQFF
TGTGCCAGCTCACCACCTGGCCAGGGGTGGGACAATGAGCAGTTCTTC
>NA|TRBV24-1|TRBJ2-1|TRBD2
CATSGSSYNEQFF
TGTGCCACAAGCGGGAGCTCCTACAATGAGCAGTTCTTC
>NA|TRBV5-1|TRBJ2-7|TRBD2
CASSPTSGTYEQYF
TGCGCCAGCAGCCCGACTAGCGGGACCTACGAGCAGTACTTC
>NA|TRBV18|TRBJ1-3|NA
CASSPGSSGNTIYF
TGTGCCAGCTCACCTGGGAGCTCTGGAAACACCATATATTTT
>NA|TRBV5-1|TRBJ1-6|NA
CTSSPGGSNYNSPLHF
TGCACCAGCAGCCCGGGGGGCAGCAACTATAATTCACCCCTCCACTTT
>NA|TRBV25-1|TRBJ1-2|TRBD1
CASSRTGGGGYGYTF
TGTGCCAGCAGTAGGACAGGGGGCGGGGGTTATGGCTACACCTTC
>NA|TRBV2|TRBJ2-7|NA
CASTPLLGYEQYF
TGTGCCAGCACGCCGCTCCTCGGCTACGAGCAGTACTTC
>NA|TRBV18|TRBJ2-7|TRBD1
CASSPGQSYEQYF
TGTGCCAGCTCACCGGGACAGTCCTACGAGCAGTACTTC
>NA|TRBV19|TRBJ2-5|TRBD2
CASSILYGASGKTQYF
TGTGCCAGTAGTATTTTGTATGGGGCTAGCGGGAAGACCCAGTACTTC
>NA|TRBV6-6|TRBJ2-7|TRBD2
CASSRGLAGSLTYEQYF
TGTGCCAGCAGTCGCGGACTAGCGGGGAGCCTTACCTACGAGCAGTACTTC
>NA|TRBV6-6|TRBJ2-2|TRBD1
CASKKIGTGDTGELFF
TGTGCCAGCAAGAAAATCGGGACAGGGGACACCGGGGAGCTGTTTTTT
>NA|TRBV27|TRBJ1-2|NA
CASSLSGGSYGYTF
TGTGCCAGCAGTTTATCGGGAGGGAGCTATGGCTACACCTTC
>NA|TRBV2|TRBJ1-1|TRBD1
CASSATRQGARDTAFF
TGTGCCAGCAGCGCCACTCGACAGGGGGCGCGGGATACAGCTTTCTTT
>once|TRBV28|TRBJ2-4|TRBD1
CASSFPNRGNAKNIQYF
TGTGCCAGCAGTTTCCCTAACAGGGGAAATGCCAAAAACATTCAGTACTTC